The entry that follows covers one T cell receptor (beta chain) sequence. The target antigen is unknown. This sample is part of a study of CD8 T cells in Susac syndrome. Whole-study findings and limits: The study admitted that it had a relatively small number of individuals in its TCR sequencing and HLA analysis.

From blood CD8+ and CD4+ T cells, TCR beta sequences were generated. Both CD4+ and CD8+ T cells were negatively isolated, and TEMRA cells underwent FACS enrichment. cDNA came from approximately 0.5 to 1 ug RNA primed by random hexamers. The TCR beta CDR3 was amplified by immunoSEQ multiplex PCR across 54 Vbeta, 13 Jbeta. One entry per CDR3 protein results from TCRdb running MiXCR on the immunoSEQ multiplex PCR reads. The sample carries 55,000 to 70,000 distinct CDR3 sequences, about 95% recorded once. From germline, CDR1 is MDHEN and CDR2 SYDVKM. The CDR3 extends over 15 amino acids. V lost 6 bases, J lost 2 bases, and 16 bases lay in between.

The clonotype was recovered from a human donor in good health. The rearrangement joins TRBV28 to TRBJ1-2; a weak D match, TRBD1 (5 bases). The material sequenced was CD8+ T cells from PBMCs. CDR3 loop: CASRPRQGVNYGYTF. Written as DNA, the CDR3 is TGTGCCAGCAGGCCCCGGCAGGGAGTCAACTATGGCTACACCTTC.